The subject of this entry is one T cell receptor beta chain. Treg sorting used a CD4+CD25+CD127-/low gate. Looked up from germline, CDR1 is SGHRS and CDR2 is YFSETQ. The CDR3 loop spans 15 amino acids. V lost 2 bases and J 5 bases, leaving 14 bases between the germline ends. TCRdb redid the calling of the 5' RACE reads with MiXCR, one entry per CDR3 protein. Here the sample spans 52,000 or so distinct CDR3 sequences, less than 25% being singletons. The sequenced sample was tumor-infiltrating Tregs sorted from the breast tumor. The rearrangement links TRBV5-1 to TRBJ2-1, with TRBD2 as a possible D gene (6 bases). The source of this sequence is a female donor with breast cancer. The CDR3 loop reads CASSFAAGFNNEQFF. CDR3 DNA sequence: TGCGCCAGCAGCTTTGCGGCGGGATTTAACAATGAGCAGTTCTTC.